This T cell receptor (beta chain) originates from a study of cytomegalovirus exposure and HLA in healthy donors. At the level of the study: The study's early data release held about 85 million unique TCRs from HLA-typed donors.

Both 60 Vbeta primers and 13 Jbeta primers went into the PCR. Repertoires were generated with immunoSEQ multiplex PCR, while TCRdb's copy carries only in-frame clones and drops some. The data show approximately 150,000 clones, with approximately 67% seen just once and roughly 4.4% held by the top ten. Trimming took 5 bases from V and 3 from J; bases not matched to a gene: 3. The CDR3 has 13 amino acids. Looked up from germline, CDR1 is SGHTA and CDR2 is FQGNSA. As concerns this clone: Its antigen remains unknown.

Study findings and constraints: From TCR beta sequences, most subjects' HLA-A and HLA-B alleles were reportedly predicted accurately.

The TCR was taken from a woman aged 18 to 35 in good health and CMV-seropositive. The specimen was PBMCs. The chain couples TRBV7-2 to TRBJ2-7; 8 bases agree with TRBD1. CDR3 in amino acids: CASSHGQGYEQYF. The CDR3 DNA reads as TGTGCCAGCAGCCACGGACAGGGCTACGAGCAGTACTTC.